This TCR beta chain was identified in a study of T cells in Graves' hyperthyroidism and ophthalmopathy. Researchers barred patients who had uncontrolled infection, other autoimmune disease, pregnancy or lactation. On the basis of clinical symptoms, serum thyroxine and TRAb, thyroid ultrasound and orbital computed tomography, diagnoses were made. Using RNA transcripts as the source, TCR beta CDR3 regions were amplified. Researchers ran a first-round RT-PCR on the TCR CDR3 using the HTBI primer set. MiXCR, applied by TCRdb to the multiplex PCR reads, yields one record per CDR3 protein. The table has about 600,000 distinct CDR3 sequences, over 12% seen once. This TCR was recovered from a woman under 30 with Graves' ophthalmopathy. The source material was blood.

The CDR3 region has the DNA TGTGCCAGCAGTTTAATGCAGGGCGGCTACACCTTC. Residues: CASSLMQGGYTF. The rearrangement joins TRBV28 to TRBJ1-2; perhaps TRBD1 as D (5 bases). The CDR3 is made up of 12 amino acids. Germline lookup yields CDR1 MDHEN and CDR2 SYDVKM. Deletions cut 2 bases from V and 8 bases from J, with 9 bases between.